Listed here are 30 T cell receptor beta chains from one sample, sequenced in a study of shared clonotypes between healthy human individuals. Assay used: immunoSEQ multiplex PCR; TCRdb lists only in-frame clones, some missing. The repertoire holds some 1,400,000 clones, with roughly 97% as singletons. Input material: naive CD4+ T cells sorted from blood. The subset is: CD45RA+ positively selected. The origin of the receptors is a young man in good health.

The chain employs TRBV5-5 and TRBJ1-5; 9 nucleotides line up with TRBD1. The ends lost 4 bases at V and 5 bases at J; junction bases unmatched: 13. Germline V gene lookup returns CDR1 SGHKS and CDR2 YYEKEE (reference sequence). The CDR3 runs 17 residues. This chain's CDR3 is CASSKVPGTGIDQPQHF. For the CDR3, the DNA is TGTGCCAGCAGCAAGGTTCCCGGGACAGGGATTGATCAGCCCCAGCATTTT.

The chain links TRBV30 to TRBJ1-4; D gene ambiguous. Trimming shortened V by 3 bases and J by 4 bases, and 12 bases separated the two germline ends. CDR3 length: 14 residues. Germline V gives CDR1 GTSNPN, CDR2 SVGIG (reference sequence). CDR3 sequence (DNA): TGTGCCTGGAGAGCGGGCCGGATTAATGAAAAACTGTTTTTT. It translates to CAWRAGRINEKLFF.

This chain connects TRBV5-8 to TRBJ2-5, with 13 bases identical to TRBD2. Germline V lookup: CDR1 SGHTS, CDR2 YDEGEE. The CDR3 sequence is 16 residues long. V was pared by 4 bases and J by 0 bases, with 3 bases of the junction left unmatched. CDR3 in amino acids: CASSPGTSGNQETQYF. Written as DNA, the CDR3 is TGTGCCAGCAGCCCGGGGACTAGCGGGAACCAAGAGACCCAGTACTTC.

The V and J genes are TRBV6-6 and TRBJ1-1; no clear D. This CDR3 comprises 11 residues. Germline V gives CDR1 MNHNY, CDR2 SVGAGI (reference sequence). The germline V and J ends were trimmed by 10 bases and 7 bases, with 13 bases remaining between them. Written as DNA, the CDR3 is TGTGCCACCGCCAGGACCGTTGAAGCTTTCTTT. Its protein product is CATARTVEAFF.

The V and J genes are TRBV7-9 and TRBJ1-4; tentative D call: TRBD1 (6 bases). The V end lost 5 bases, the J end lost 9 bases, and 25 bases lay between the germline ends. This CDR3 contains 17 residues. Germline V gene lookup returns CDR1 SEHNR and CDR2 FQNEAQ (reference sequence). CDR3 coding DNA: TGTGCCAGCAGCCTAGGGGGGGACGGGAGAGCGGCCCAAAAACTGTTTTTT. Translating gives CASSLGGDGRAAQKLFF.

The chain combines TRBV28 with TRBJ2-7; D unclear. V lost 2 bases and J lost 5, with 10 bases in between. CDR3 length: 13 residues. Germline CDR1 reads MDHEN; CDR2 reads SYDVKM. The CDR3 protein is CASSLPQFNEQYF. The CDR3 bases are TGTGCCAGCAGTTTACCTCAGTTTAACGAGCAGTACTTC.

The chain combines TRBV18 with TRBJ1-2; unclear D gene. V was pared by 3 bases and J by 3 bases, with 11 bases between. Germline V gene data show CDR1 as KGHSH and CDR2 as LQKENI. CDR3 length: 14 residues. The CDR3 here is CASSPEAIDYGYTF. For the CDR3, the DNA is TGTGCCAGCTCACCGGAAGCGATCGACTATGGCTACACCTTC.

This chain's CDR3 is CSVRYSIMVNTEAFF. For the CDR3, the DNA is TGCAGCGTTCGGTACAGTATTATGGTGAACACTGAAGCTTTCTTT. The chain carries TRBV29-1 and TRBJ1-1; D not certain. CDR1 and CDR2 from the germline V gene are SQVTM and ANQGSEA. Trimming took 5 bases from V and 0 from J, leaving 16 bases between them. This CDR3 is 15 amino acids long.

The DNA for the CDR3 is TGCGCCAGCAGAAAAACGGGACAGGTCTACGAGCAGTACTTC. This sequence encodes CASRKTGQVYEQYF. The genes are TRBV10-1 and TRBJ2-7; the match to TRBD1 covers 8 bases. This CDR3 region has 14 residues. Germline assignment: CDR1 WNHNN and CDR2 SYGVQD (reference sequence). V was clipped by 6 bases and J by 3 bases; unmatched bases: 7.

The chain couples TRBV11-2 to TRBJ2-2, with TRBD1 matching over 9 bases. The V and J ends lost 4 bases and 5 bases, in that order; junction bases with no gene match: 8. From germline, CDR1 is SGHAT and CDR2 FQNNGV. This CDR3 is 16 amino acids long. The CDR3 sequence is CASSSQGAWGTGELFF. CDR3 in DNA: TGTGCCAGCAGCTCACAGGGGGCCTGGGGGACCGGGGAGCTGTTTTTT.

The V gene is TRBV7-2, the J gene TRBJ2-2; D might be TRBD1 (6 bases). This CDR3 region has 14 residues. Per germline, CDR1 SGHTA and CDR2 FQGNSA. V dropped 10 bases and J dropped 0 bases, with 12 bases sitting between them. The DNA for the CDR3 is TGTGCCACCTCGGACAGCGCGAACACCGGGGAGCTGTTTTTT. This translates into CATSDSANTGELFF. The complete variable domain, with remaining parts taken from reference TRBV7-2 and TRBJ2-2, reads GAGVSQSPSNKVTEKGKDVELRCDPISGHTALYWYRQSLGQGLEFLIYFQGNSAPDKSGLPSDRFSAERTGGSVSTLTIQRTQQEDSAVYLCATSDSANTGELFFGEGSRLTVL.

This clone was observed a single time. The chain carries TRBV29-1 and TRBJ1-1, with D perhaps matching TRBD1 (6 bases). From germline, CDR1 is SQVTM and CDR2 ANQGSEA. Trimming cost V 0 bases and J 8 bases, with 10 bases left between them. This CDR3 has 12 amino acids. CDR3 in DNA: TGCAGCGTTGAAGATAAAGGGACAGAAGCTTTCTTT. Encoded protein: CSVEDKGTEAFF.

The rearrangement uses TRBV11-2 and TRBJ2-2, with 9 bases aligning to TRBD1. J was trimmed by 6 bases and V by 4 bases; bases with no gene match: 3. Per germline, CDR1 SGHAT and CDR2 FQNNGV. The CDR3 contains 14 residues. This chain's CDR3 is CASSSGQGSGELFF. The CDR3 DNA sequence: TGTGCCAGCAGCTCAGGACAGGGGTCCGGGGAGCTGTTTTTT.

This chain connects TRBV28 to TRBJ2-2; 9 bases map to TRBD1. V lost 5 bases to trimming and J lost 7 bases; unmatched junction nucleotides: 5. This CDR3 spans 14 amino acids. Germline-derived CDR1 and CDR2 are MDHEN and SYDVKM. The CDR3: CASSMTGGSGELFF. CDR3 coding DNA: TGTGCCAGCAGTATGACAGGGGGGAGCGGGGAGCTGTTTTTT.

V gene TRBV19 combines with J gene TRBJ2-3; D is perhaps TRBD2 (6 bases). V lost 2 bases and J 3 bases, leaving 12 bases between the germline ends. This CDR3 is built from 15 residues. Looked up from germline, CDR1 is LNHDA and CDR2 is SQIVND (reference sequence). CDR3 nucleotides: TGTGCCAGTAGTATACCTCTTGGAGGGACAGATACGCAGTATTTT. Amino acid sequence: CASSIPLGGTDTQYF.

This clone was counted a single time. The chain combines TRBV28 with TRBJ2-2; D gene uncertain. The CDR3 spans 13 residues. Germline V gives CDR1 MDHEN, CDR2 SYDVKM. The V gene lost 2 bases and the J gene lost 6 bases, with 7 bases spanning the gap. In nucleotides, the CDR3 is TGTGCCAGCAGTTTAACCCCGCCCGGGGAGCTGTTTTTT. Translating it yields CASSLTPPGELFF.

This clone was found once. CDR3 sequence: CASSRSELEQFF. The CDR3 region has the DNA TGTGCCAGTAGCCGTTCAGAGCTAGAGCAGTTCTTC. The chain combines TRBV19 with TRBJ2-1; D is undetermined. The V end lost 6 bases, the J end lost 10 bases, and 13 bases lay between the germline ends. Germline V gene lookup returns CDR1 LNHDA and CDR2 SQIVND (reference sequence). This CDR3 contains 12 residues.

Concerning this clone: This CDR3 is also generated by other DNA sequences in the sample. The V call is TRBV7-2, the J call TRBJ2-7; D remains unclear. Germline CDR1 and CDR2: SGHTA and FQGNSA. Trimming cost V 2 bases and J 1 base, with 9 bases left between them. The CDR3 runs to 14 residues. DNA for the CDR3: TGTGCCAGCAGCTTATCTGGGTCTTCCTACGAGCAGTACTTC. This sequence encodes CASSLSGSSYEQYF.

The chain carries TRBV9 and TRBJ1-1; D unresolved. Trimming left V 0 bases short and J 1 base short, with 10 bases between. CDR1 is SGDLS and CDR2 is YYNGEE in the germline V gene. This CDR3 has 15 amino acids. CDR3 nucleotides: TGTGCCAGCAGCGTAGAGGCCGGAGGGAACACTGAAGCTTTCTTT. Translation gives CASSVEAGGNTEAFF.

The chain employs TRBV5-1 and TRBJ2-1; no reliable D call. The CDR3 has 19 amino acids. The V end was cut by 2 bases, the J end by 0 bases, with 21 bases between. In germline, CDR1 is SGHRS, CDR2 YFSETQ. Here the CDR3 reads CASSFHRFDLLNSYNEQFF. In DNA form, the CDR3 reads TGCGCCAGCAGCTTTCATCGGTTTGACTTACTAAACTCCTACAATGAGCAGTTCTTC.

The chain recombines TRBV25-1 with TRBJ1-2; TRBD1 is a possible D gene (6 bases). Germline values: CDR1 MGHDK, CDR2 SYGVNS. CDR3 length: 15 amino acids. V lost 4 bases to trimming and J lost 4 bases, with 16 bases between them. In nucleotides, the CDR3 is TGTGCCAGCAGTGGAGGGGGGCGAGTCATCTATGGCTACACCTTC. Protein: CASSGGGRVIYGYTF.

The chain couples TRBV29-1 to TRBJ2-5; tentative D call: TRBD1 (5 bases). This CDR3 has 12 residues. Germline-derived CDR1 and CDR2 are SQVTM and ANQGSEA. With 2 bases removed from V and 5 bases from J, the gap between germline ends came to 9 bases. CDR3 protein: CSVERGVETQYF. The CDR3 DNA reads as TGCAGCGTTGAAAGGGGTGTGGAGACCCAGTACTTC.

Remarks on this clone: One end of the junction fails to match germline, which may point to a read error. The rearrangement joins TRBV28 to TRBJ2-3; 7 positions match TRBD2. Germline V gives CDR1 MDHEN, CDR2 SYDVKM. The length of the CDR3 is 14 residues. This CDR3 is CASRIRISRSGMDF. Here the CDR3 DNA reads TGTGCCAGCAGAATCCGGATTAGCAGGAGCGGGATGGATTTT.

V usage is TRBV6-1 and J usage is TRBJ2-5; maybe TRBD2 (5 bases). Trimming shortened V by 3 bases and J by 7 bases, and 9 bases separated the two germline ends. The CDR3 has 12 amino acids. From germline, CDR1 is MNHNS and CDR2 SASEGT. The CDR3 region is CASSDPGSTQYF. CDR3 DNA: TGTGCCAGCAGTGACCCGGGGTCGACCCAGTACTTC.

This chain joins TRBV28 and TRBJ2-1, with D possibly being TRBD2 (5 bases). The CDR3 contains 15 residues. Germline lookup yields CDR1 MDHEN and CDR2 SYDVKM. V lost 8 bases and J 6 bases, leaving 20 bases between the germline ends. The CDR3 reads CASLAPGWLSNEQFF. CDR3 nucleotide sequence: TGTGCCAGCCTAGCCCCCGGGTGGCTGTCCAATGAGCAGTTCTTC. Supplemented by reference TRBV28 and TRBJ2-1, the full variable domain reads DVKVTQSSRYLVKRTGEKVFLECVQDMDHENMFWYRQDPGLGLRLIYFSYDVKMKEKGDIPEGYSVSREKKERFSLILESASTNQTSMYLCASLAPGWLSNEQFFGPGTRLTVL.

This chain uses TRBV27 with TRBJ2-2; a weak D match, TRBD1 (5 bases). The length of the CDR3 is 15 residues. Germline V gene sequence: CDR1 MNHEY, CDR2 SMNVEV (reference sequence). V was clipped by 6 bases and J by 6 bases, with 17 bases between them. In DNA form, the CDR3 reads TGTGCCAGCAGGGCGGTGGGGCTTGATGCCGGGGAGCTGTTTTTT. Translated, it gives CASRAVGLDAGELFF.

The rearrangement joins TRBV5-4 to TRBJ2-3; 11 bases map to TRBD2. Germline V gene lookup returns CDR1 SGHNT and CDR2 YYREEE (reference sequence). The V segment lost 0 bases and the J segment 1 base; nucleotides outside the gene matches: 7. The CDR3 spans 18 residues. The CDR3 is CASSLGLAGGPGTDTQYF. The CDR3 DNA sequence: TGTGCCAGCAGCTTGGGGTTAGCGGGAGGGCCTGGCACAGATACGCAGTATTTT. Full variable domain (outside the CDR3, taken from reference TRBV5-4 and TRBJ2-3): ETGVTQSPTHLIKTRGQQVTLRCSSQSGHNTVSWYQQALGQGPQFIFQYYREEENGRGNFPPRFSGLQFPNYSSELNVNALELDDSALYLCASSLGLAGGPGTDTQYFGPGTRLTVL.

This chain joins TRBV28 and TRBJ1-1; the match to TRBD1 covers 11 bases. The CDR3 extends over 17 amino acids. J was trimmed by 7 bases and V by 7 bases; bases with no gene match: 17. Per the germline V gene, CDR1 is MDHEN and CDR2 is SYDVKM. The DNA for the CDR3 is TGTGCCAGCACCAAGGACAGGGGGCTAGGGCTACGCGGTGAAGCTTTCTTT. Translation: CASTKDRGLGLRGEAFF.

The V call is TRBV9, the J call TRBJ2-5; TRBD1 matches at 9 bases. Judging by the DNA end, TRBJ2-7 fits better; the J call may be wrong. Germline V gives CDR1 SGDLS, CDR2 YYNGEE. The CDR3 loop spans 14 amino acids. CDR3 in DNA: TGTGCCAGCAGCAAGGACAGGGGCGAATACGAGCAGTACTTC. Translating it yields CASSKDRGEYEQYF.

The count of this clone is one. The rearrangement links TRBV6-1 to TRBJ2-7, with 7 nucleotides matching TRBD1. There are 15 residues in the CDR3. The junction had 8 bases not matched to a gene; V was cut back by 4 bases and J by 2 bases. CDR1 and CDR2 from the germline V gene are MNHNS and SASEGT. The CDR3 sequence is CASSALAGGAYEQYF. CDR3 DNA sequence: TGTGCCAGCAGTGCCCTGGCAGGGGGTGCCTACGAGCAGTACTTC.